The 3 T cell receptor beta chains listed next were all sequenced from one sample in a study of CD4 T cells in relation to SARS-CoV-2 and coronaviruses. Sequencing used immunoSEQ multiplex PCR; TCRdb keeps in-frame clones, though not all of them. The sample lists 35,000 to 40,000 clones; roughly 84% were seen once. These receptors' antigens are unknown. Input material: naive CD4+ T cells from PBMCs, cultured in vitro. Subset given: naive CD4+ T cells isolated by negative enrichment. The receptor set was obtained from an adult with COVID-19.

J is TRBJ2-7 and V is TRBV25-1; perhaps TRBD2 as D (7 bases). V lost 3 bases and J lost 4, with 16 bases in between. This CDR3 spans 15 amino acids. Germline V gene lookup returns CDR1 MGHDK and CDR2 SYGVNS. The CDR3 loop reads CASSDRRRGPYEQYF. CDR3 nucleotides: TGTGCCAGCAGTGACCGACGGCGGGGGCCGTACGAGCAGTACTTC.

The rearrangement uses TRBV5-5 and TRBJ2-3, with TRBD2 matching over 10 bases. This CDR3 is 17 amino acids long. V lost 6 bases to trimming and J lost 0 bases; unmatched junction nucleotides: 10. Germline V lookup: CDR1 SGHKS, CDR2 YYEKEE (reference sequence). CDR3 sequence (DNA): TGTGCCAGCATGGCGAGCGGGAGGGAATTAAGCACAGATACGCAGTATTTT. This codes for CASMASGRELSTDTQYF. Full variable domain (outside the CDR3, taken from reference TRBV5-5 and TRBJ2-3): DAGVTQSPTHLIKTRGQQVTLRCSPISGHKSVSWYQQVLGQGPQFIFQYYEKEERGRGNFPDRFSARQFPNYSSELNVNALLLGDSALYLCASMASGRELSTDTQYFGPGTRLTVL.

This sequence joins TRBV7-9 and TRBJ2-2; D is ambiguous. The length of the CDR3 is 11 residues. Germline loops: CDR1 SEHNR, CDR2 FQNEAQ (reference sequence). The V and J ends lost 5 bases and 13 bases respectively, with 11 bases between them. The CDR3 bases are TGTGCCAGCAGCCTGACACGCGGGCTGTTTTTT. This sequence encodes CASSLTRGLFF.